This TCR beta chain was recorded in a study of blood T cell repertoires in COVID-19. Background on the study: Recovered Cohort 3 donors showed two negative PCRs, clearance, or symptom resolution. Some COVID-19 samples were acute and others convalescent; all came from the United States, Italy and Spain.

Germline V CDR1 and CDR2: SQVTM, ANQGSEA. This CDR3 has 13 amino acids. V was clipped by 6 bases and J by 8 bases, with 19 bases between them. In the original processing: For nucleated cells, counts were estimated from reference gene primer amplification. Profiled with immunoSEQ multiplex PCR; TCRdb holds only in-frame clones, not every one. V and J calls and clone size are given by that table; D and trimming were obtained from the DNA. The sample includes 200,000 to 250,000 clones, 85% to 90% of them seen just once. The sequencing input was PBMCs or T cells enriched from blood (not recorded which). The chain recombines TRBV29-1 with TRBJ1-2; a weak D match, TRBD1 (6 bases). The TCR comes from a woman aged 45-60 years in a cohort exposed to, infected with or recovered from COVID-19 (not recorded which). The CDR3 bases are TGCAGCGTAGAATATACAGGGTTCGGGGGCTACACCTTC. This encodes CSVEYTGFGGYTF. Full variable domain (rest looked up from reference TRBV29-1 and TRBJ1-2): SAVISQKPSRDICQRGTSLTIQCQVDSQVTMMFWYRQQPGQSLTLIATANQGSEATYESGFVIDKFPISRPNLTFSTLTVSNMSPEDSSIYLCSVEYTGFGGYTFGSGTRLTVV.